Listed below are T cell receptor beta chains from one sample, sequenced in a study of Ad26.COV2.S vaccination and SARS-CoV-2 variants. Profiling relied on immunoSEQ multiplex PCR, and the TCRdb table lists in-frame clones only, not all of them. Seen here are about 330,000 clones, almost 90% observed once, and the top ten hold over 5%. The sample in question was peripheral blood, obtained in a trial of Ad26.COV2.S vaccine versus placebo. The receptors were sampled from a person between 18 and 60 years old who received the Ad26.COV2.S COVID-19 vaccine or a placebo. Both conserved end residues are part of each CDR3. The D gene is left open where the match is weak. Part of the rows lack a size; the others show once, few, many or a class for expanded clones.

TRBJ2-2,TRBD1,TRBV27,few,TGTGCCAGCAGTTTGCGACAGGGAAAGAACGGGGAGCTGTTTTTT,CASSLRQGKNGELFF
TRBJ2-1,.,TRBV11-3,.,TGTGCCAGCAGTCTGAGAGCGGAGGGTGAGCAGTTCTTC,CASSLRAEGEQFF
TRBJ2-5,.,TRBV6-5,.,TGTGCCAGCAGTTACTCGGAGGGGGGAGAGACCCAGTACTTC,CASSYSEGGETQYF
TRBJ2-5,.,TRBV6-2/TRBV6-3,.,TGTGCCAGCAGTTATACTCTGGGGCTCCAAGAGACCCAGTACTTC,CASSYTLGLQETQYF
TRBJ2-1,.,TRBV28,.,TGTGCCAGCAGCGTAGGGATAAATGAGCAGTTCTTC,CASSVGINEQFF
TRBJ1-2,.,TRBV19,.,TGTGCCAGTAGTATGGTGCTGGGGGGTGGCTACACCTTC,CASSMVLGGGYTF
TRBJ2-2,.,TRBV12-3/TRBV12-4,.,TGTGCCAGCACTCCCCGTGTCGGGGAGCTGTTTTTT,CASTPRVGELFF
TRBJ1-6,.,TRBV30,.,TGTGCCTGGAACGGAGACCTTTCACCCCTCCACTTT,CAWNGDLSPLHF
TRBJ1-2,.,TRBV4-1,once,TGCGCCAGCAGCCAAGATGGGGGACACATCTATGGCTACACCTTC,CASSQDGGHIYGYTF
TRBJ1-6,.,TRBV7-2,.,TGTGCCAGCAGCTTAGAGGCGGGTATCTATAATTCACCCCTCCACTTT,CASSLEAGIYNSPLHF
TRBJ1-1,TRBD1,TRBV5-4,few,TGTGCCAGCAGCGTAGGGACAGTAGCTGAAGCTTTCTTT,CASSVGTVAEAFF
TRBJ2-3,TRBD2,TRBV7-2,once,TGTGCCAGCACCCTCGCGGGGGGACCGGCCATTGATACGCAGTATTTT,CASTLAGGPAIDTQYF
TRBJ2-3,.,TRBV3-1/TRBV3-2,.,TGTGCCAGCAGCCAAGAGGGCGGGAGCACAGATACGCAGTATTTT,CASSQEGGSTDTQYF
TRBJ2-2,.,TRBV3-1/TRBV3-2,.,TGTGCCAGCAGCCAAGGGAATTTGAACACCGGGGAGCTGTTTTTT,CASSQGNLNTGELFF
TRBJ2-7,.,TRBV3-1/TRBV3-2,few,TGTGCCAGCAGCCAAGAATCTTACGAGCAGTACTTC,CASSQESYEQYF
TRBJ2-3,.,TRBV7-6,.,TGTGCCAGCAGCTCCCAGAGGCTAGTGGCAGATACGCAGTATTTT,CASSSQRLVADTQYF